This T cell receptor beta chain appears in the sequencing data of a study of Graves' ophthalmopathy and Graves' hyperthyroidism. Regarding the study as a whole: A majority of expanded thyroid clonotypes exceeding 0.001 frequency were likewise present in blood.

V lost 1 base, J lost 5 bases, and 11 bases lay in between. The CDR3 sequence is 14 residues long. In germline, CDR1 is MDHEN, CDR2 SYDVKM. TCR beta CDR3 amplification used RNA transcripts. A first-round RT-PCR used HTBI primers, followed by a second-round multiplex PCR. TCRdb reprocessed the multiplex PCR reads via MiXCR and lists one record per CDR3 protein. This sample has around 340,000 distinct CDR3 sequences; roughly a sixth occur once, and the top ten carry around an eighth. This clonotype was observed many times. The antigen remains unidentified. Enrollment excluded any patients with other autoimmune diseases, uncontrolled infections, pregnancy or lactation. The diagnostic workup employed clinical symptoms, serum thyroxine, TRAb, thyroid ultrasound and orbital computed tomography. Someone took the PBMCs out of approximately 9 ml of fresh peripheral blood.

The rearrangement joins TRBV28 to TRBJ1-1, with a possible D match to TRBD1 (5 bases). The sequence derives from an adult man with Graves' ophthalmopathy. Sequencing was performed on peripheral blood. Here the CDR3 reads CASSLFQGGTEAFF. CDR3 coding DNA: TGTGCCAGCAGTTTATTCCAGGGAGGAACTGAAGCTTTCTTT.